The 13 T cell receptor beta chains given below trace back to one sample, sequenced in a study of tumor-infiltrating lymphocytes in localized non-small cell lung cancer. The table came from immunoSEQ multiplex PCR; TCRdb's copy has only in-frame clones and leaves some out. The repertoire consists of approximately 17,000 clones, with roughly 80% occurring once and the leading ten covering about 6.4%. Sequencing input: lung tumor tissue. Receptor source: a human donor with non-small cell lung cancer.

This chain connects TRBV12-5 to TRBJ2-1; 10 bases line up with TRBD2. The CDR3 is 15 residues long. The V gene's germline CDR1 is LGHNT and CDR2 FRNRAP. The V and J ends lost 6 bases and 3 bases, in that order; junction bases with no gene match: 5. The CDR3 region is CASGNSGRNYNEQFF. In DNA form, the CDR3 reads TGTGCTAGTGGCAATAGCGGGAGGAACTACAATGAGCAGTTCTTC. Full variable domain (missing parts from reference TRBV12-5 and TRBJ2-1): DARVTQTPRHKVTEMGQEVTMRCQPILGHNTVFWYRQTMMQGLELLAYFRNRAPLDDSGMPKDRFSAEMPDATLATLKIQPSEPRDSAVYFCASGNSGRNYNEQFFGPGTRLTVL.

The rearrangement uses TRBV7-8 and TRBJ1-4, with D maybe TRBD1 (6 bases). Germline V lookup: CDR1 SGHVS, CDR2 FQNEAQ. This CDR3 is 17 amino acids long. V lost 5 bases to trimming and J lost 6 bases, with 22 bases between them. The CDR3 here is CASSADDIRTADEKLFF. The CDR3 nucleotides read TGTGCCAGCAGCGCCGACGACATTAGGACAGCTGATGAAAAACTGTTTTTT. Full variable domain (outside the CDR3, taken from reference TRBV7-8 and TRBJ1-4): GAGVSQSPRYKVAKRGQDVALRCDPISGHVSLFWYQQALGQGPEFLTYFQNEAQLDKSGLPSDRFFAERPEGSVSTLKIQRTQQEDSAVYLCASSADDIRTADEKLFFGSGTQLSVL.

The chain has TRBV5-1 and TRBJ2-2; D is possibly TRBD2 (6 bases). Per germline, CDR1 SGHRS and CDR2 YFSETQ. CDR3 length: 22 residues. V lost 0 bases, J lost 2 bases, and 29 bases lay in between. The CDR3 bases are TGCGCCAGCAGCTTGGCCAGTCGGGGGAGCTACCCAGGAAGACGTAACACCGGGGAGCTGTTTTTT. It specifies CASSLASRGSYPGRRNTGELFF.

CDR3 protein: CASSLVADNNQPQHF. Written as DNA, the CDR3 is TGTGCCAGCAGCTTAGTGGCCGACAATAATCAGCCCCAGCATTTT. The chain couples TRBV7-8 to TRBJ1-5; D not certain. The CDR3 runs to 15 residues. Germline assignment: CDR1 SGHVS and CDR2 FQNEAQ. Trimming left V 1 base short and J 4 bases short, with 11 bases between.

This chain uses TRBV5-4 with TRBJ2-6; perhaps TRBD1 as D (5 bases). V shed 2 bases and J shed 8 bases, with 8 bases lying between them. CDR1 SGHNT and CDR2 YYREEE come from the germline V gene (reference sequence). The CDR3 extends over 13 amino acids. This chain's CDR3 is CASSFKGPNVLTF. The CDR3, as DNA: TGTGCCAGCAGCTTCAAGGGGCCCAACGTCCTGACTTTC.

The rearrangement links TRBV6-5 to TRBJ1-5; D perhaps matches TRBD1 (5 bases). CDR1 and CDR2 from the germline V gene are MNHEY and SVGAGI. The CDR3 length is 14 residues. The germline V and J ends were trimmed by 6 bases and 6 bases, with 15 bases remaining between them. The CDR3 loop reads CASRLTGGGQPQHF. The CDR3 DNA reads as TGTGCCAGCAGACTAACGGGGGGAGGTCAGCCCCAGCATTTT.

The gene calls are TRBV4-3 and TRBJ1-2; 8 positions match TRBD1. Germline V lookup: CDR1 LGHNA, CDR2 YSLEER. CDR3 length: 14 residues. Trimming at V came to 4 bases and at J to 8 bases, leaving 9 bases not matched to a gene. DNA for the CDR3: TGCGCCAGCAGCCGAGAACGACAGGGGAGAGGCTACACCTTC. It codes for CASSRERQGRGYTF.

The chain recombines TRBV19 with TRBJ2-7; no clear D. CDR1 is LNHDA, CDR2 SQIVND, per germline (reference sequence). V lost 9 bases to trimming and J lost 1 base, with 13 bases between them. This CDR3 spans 13 amino acids. The CDR3 sequence: CASLHPNSYEQYF. CDR3 nucleotide sequence: TGTGCCAGCCTCCACCCAAATTCCTACGAGCAGTACTTC. Using reference TRBV19 and TRBJ2-7 for the parts outside the CDR3, the full variable domain is DGGITQSPKYLFRKEGQNVTLSCEQNLNHDAMYWYRQDPGQGLRLIYYSQIVNDFQKGDIAEGYSVSREKKESFPLTVTSAQKNPTAFYLCASLHPNSYEQYFGPGTRLTVT.

J is TRBJ2-5 and V is TRBV7-2, with TRBD2 matching over 9 bases. V lost 5 bases, J lost 5 bases, and 6 bases stayed unmatched. Germline CDR1 reads SGHTA; CDR2 reads FQGNSA. CDR3 size: 14 residues. Written as DNA, the CDR3 is TGTGCCAGCAGCCTGATAGCGGGAGTCGAGACCCAGTACTTC. Its translation is CASSLIAGVETQYF. Using reference TRBV7-2 and TRBJ2-5 for the parts outside the CDR3, the full variable domain is GAGVSQSPSNKVTEKGKDVELRCDPISGHTALYWYRQSLGQGLEFLIYFQGNSAPDKSGLPSDRFSAERTGGSVSTLTIQRTQQEDSAVYLCASSLIAGVETQYFGPGTRLLVL.

V usage is TRBV19 and J usage is TRBJ2-7; 7 positions agree with TRBD2. The CDR3 is made up of 13 amino acids. CDR1 is LNHDA and CDR2 is SQIVND in the germline V gene (reference sequence). V gave up 8 bases and J gave up 5 bases; unmatched junction bases: 9. CDR3 protein: CASLSGPGDEQYF. CDR3 bases: TGTGCCAGTCTTAGCGGGCCCGGGGACGAGCAGTACTTC. Looking up the rest from reference TRBV19 and TRBJ2-7 gives the full variable domain: DGGITQSPKYLFRKEGQNVTLSCEQNLNHDAMYWYRQDPGQGLRLIYYSQIVNDFQKGDIAEGYSVSREKKESFPLTVTSAQKNPTAFYLCASLSGPGDEQYFGPGTRLTVT.

This clone is categorized as medium-sized. This chain connects TRBV7-9 to TRBJ2-1; 7 bases map to TRBD2. Germline V gene data show CDR1 as SEHNR and CDR2 as FQNEAQ (reference sequence). The CDR3 sequence is 16 residues long. V lost 4 bases and J lost 2; bases outside the gene matches: 8. CDR3 loop: CASSSLLADPYNEQFF. The CDR3 coding sequence is TGTGCCAGCAGCTCGCTCCTAGCGGACCCCTACAATGAGCAGTTCTTC.

The chain combines TRBV4-3 with TRBJ2-7; 10 positions match TRBD1. The trim removed 5 bases at V and 5 bases at J, leaving 12 bases unmatched. Germline lookup yields CDR1 LGHNA and CDR2 YSLEER. The CDR3 has 16 residues. CDR3 residues: CASSFGPRDRGDEQYF. The CDR3 region has the DNA TGCGCCAGCAGCTTCGGGCCCCGGGACAGGGGAGACGAGCAGTACTTC.

The V call is TRBV11-2, the J call TRBJ1-2; D call uncertain. Germline V lookup: CDR1 SGHAT, CDR2 FQNNGV. The CDR3 has 14 amino acids. Trimming shortened V by 6 bases and J by 10 bases, and 21 bases separated the two germline ends. The CDR3 nucleotides are TGTGCCAGCAGTTCCCGCGAGAGGCGTTGGGACTACACCTTC. It translates to CASSSRERRWDYTF.